These T cell receptor beta chains were read from a single sample in a study of cytotoxic CD8 clonotypes in ibrutinib-treated CLL. Sequencing was performed with immunoSEQ multiplex PCR; in TCRdb, only in-frame clones are kept and a portion is missing. The table shows under 200,000 clones, with approximately 80% occurring only once. The source material was PBMCs, sampled after 24 months of ibrutinib treatment. These receptors were obtained from a human donor with chronic lymphocytic leukemia. Both conserved end residues are part of each CDR3. D genes are given only for firm matches. Clone sizes are given selectively: once, few, many, or a class where the clone is expanded.

V	D	size	J	DNA	CDR3
TRBV2	NA	many	TRBJ1-1	TGTGCCAGCAGGATGCAGGGTATCCTTGAAGCTTTCTTT	CASRMQGILEAFF
TRBV28	NA	once	TRBJ2-7	TGTGCCAGACCGGGAGTCGCCTACGAGCAGTACTTC	CARPGVAYEQYF
TRBV19	NA	NA	TRBJ2-1	TGTGCCAGTAATTCGGCTACCTACAATGAGCAGTTCTTC	CASNSATYNEQFF
TRBV28	NA	NA	TRBJ1-3	TGTGCCAGCAGTTCTTGGCAAACCACAGGGAAAGGAAACACCATATATTTT	CASSSWQTTGKGNTIYF
TRBV28	NA	NA	TRBJ2-7	TGTGCCAGCGTTGACCCCCAGGCCTACGAGCAGTACTTC	CASVDPQAYEQYF
TRBV6-5	NA	NA	TRBJ2-7	TGTGCCAGCAGTTACATCACAGTCTACGAGCAGTACTTC	CASSYITVYEQYF
TRBV5-6	NA	NA	TRBJ2-3	TGTGCCAGCAGCTTTGCTAGCACAGATACGCAGTATTTT	CASSFASTDTQYF
TRBV2	TRBD1	NA	TRBJ1-5	TGTGCCAGCAGCGACCGGGACAGAAATCAGCCCCAGCATTTT	CASSDRDRNQPQHF
TRBV2	NA	NA	TRBJ2-7	TGTGCCAGCACTGGAGCTTTTAGCGGCTCCTACGAGCAGTACTTC	CASTGAFSGSYEQYF
TRBV7-6	NA	NA	TRBJ1-1	TGTGCCAGCAGCGACCTACAGGAGATGAACACTGAAGCTTTCTTT	CASSDLQEMNTEAFF
TRBV6-1	NA	NA	TRBJ1-1	TGTGCCAGCAGTCCAATAGGGGCGGGAACTGAAGCTTTCTTT	CASSPIGAGTEAFF
TRBV5-1	TRBD2	NA	TRBJ2-7	TGCGCCAGCAGCTTGAAGCGGGACGGGTCGGCCTACGAGCAGTACTTC	CASSLKRDGSAYEQYF
TRBV5-1	TRBD1	NA	TRBJ2-7	TGCGCCAACCTTACAGGGGACTACGAGCAGTACTTC	CANLTGDYEQYF
TRBV9	TRBD1	NA	TRBJ1-4	TGTGCCAGCAGCGGTAGGACAGGCGGAAATGAAAAACTGTTTTTT	CASSGRTGGNEKLFF
TRBV10-3	NA	NA	TRBJ1-2	TGTGCCATCAGTGACCTCGGTCAGCGGTATGGCTACACCTTC	CAISDLGQRYGYTF
TRBV19	TRBD1	once	TRBJ1-5	TGTGCCAGTAGTATTCCGCCCTGGACAGGGGGATATAGCAATCAGCCCCAGCATTTT	CASSIPPWTGGYSNQPQHF
TRBV5-4	NA	NA	TRBJ1-4	TGTGCCAGCAGCCCGGGCTCTTGGGGTGAAAAACTGTTTTTT	CASSPGSWGEKLFF
TRBV18	TRBD2	NA	TRBJ2-4	TGTGCCAGCTCACCGGGAGGGACTGCCGATTGGAACATTCAGTACTTC	CASSPGGTADWNIQYF
TRBV7-3	NA	NA	TRBJ1-1	TGTGCCAGCAGCTTAATTATGCTTAGGGGGGACACTGAAGCTTTCTTT	CASSLIMLRGDTEAFF
TRBV7-8	NA	NA	TRBJ2-7	TGTGCCAGCAGCTTAGTTGGGCTCATTTCCTACGAGCAGTACTTC	CASSLVGLISYEQYF
TRBV25-1	TRBD1	NA	TRBJ2-7	TGTGCCAGCAGTGAATCTGGGACAGGGTCCTACGAGCAGTACTTC	CASSESGTGSYEQYF
TRBV5-1	NA	once	TRBJ1-3	TGCGCCAGCAGCTTGGACTCTGGAAACACCATATATTTT	CASSLDSGNTIYF
TRBV29-1	TRBD1	NA	TRBJ1-5	TGCAGCGTCGCGACAGGGGCGGGAAATCAGCCCCAGCATTTT	CSVATGAGNQPQHF
TRBV7-2	NA	NA	TRBJ2-1	TGTGCCAGCAGCCGTTACAATGAGCAGTTCTTC	CASSRYNEQFF
TRBV10-2	NA	NA	TRBJ1-4	TGCGCCAGCAAAGGGGTCTCTGCGTCTAATGAAAAACTGTTTTTT	CASKGVSASNEKLFF
TRBV7-2	NA	NA	TRBJ2-7	TGTGCCAGCAGCTTAGCGTTCGGCCGAAGGGACGAGCAGTACTTC	CASSLAFGRRDEQYF
TRBV4-1	NA	NA	TRBJ1-4	TGCGCCAGCAGCCAAGGGGCAGCAACTAATGAAAAACTGTTTTTT	CASSQGAATNEKLFF
TRBV10-3	TRBD1	NA	TRBJ1-5	TGTGCCACCCGTTTGACAGGGGGCGCCGGACAGCCCCAGCATTTT	CATRLTGGAGQPQHF
TRBV30	NA	NA	TRBJ1-5	TGTGCCTGGAGTCCCCGGGAAGGCGACGTCTTAAATCAGCCCCAGCATTTT	CAWSPREGDVLNQPQHF
TRBV5-1	TRBD1	NA	TRBJ1-1	TGCGCCAGCAGCTTGCCAGGGACAGCGAAAGAAGCTTTCTTT	CASSLPGTAKEAFF
TRBV6-1	NA	once	TRBJ1-2	TGTGCCAGCAGTGACAGGCCTGTCCCCACTAACGGTGGCTACACCTTC	CASSDRPVPTNGGYTF
TRBV6-1	TRBD2	NA	TRBJ2-1	TGTGCCAGCAGTGAAGTTACTAGCGGCTACAATGAGCAGTTCTTC	CASSEVTSGYNEQFF
TRBV6-5	NA	NA	TRBJ1-2	TGTGCCAGCAGTTACTACCTGGGTCCGAACTATGGCTACACCTTC	CASSYYLGPNYGYTF
TRBV11-2	NA	NA	TRBJ1-2	TGTGCCAGCAGCTTAAGTCAGGGGTTTAACTATGGCTACACCTTC	CASSLSQGFNYGYTF
TRBV6-5	TRBD2	NA	TRBJ2-5	TGTGCCAGCAGTTACGGCGGGAGGGCCCTCGGGGAGACCCAGTACTTC	CASSYGGRALGETQYF
TRBV4-3	TRBD2	NA	TRBJ2-1	TGCGCCAGCAGCCAAGGGGGACTAGCGGCTGAGCAGTTCTTC	CASSQGGLAAEQFF
TRBV5-5	NA	NA	TRBJ1-1	TGTGCCAGCAGCTTGTTCGGGGTTACTGAAGCTTTCTTT	CASSLFGVTEAFF